This TCR beta chain was recovered during a study of shared clonotypes between healthy human individuals (dated by TCRdb to the early 2020s). Regarding the research as a whole: The cohort included a few men and a couple of women between 18 and 49 years of age. To increase sequencing depth and limit assay-specific biases, TCR repertoire library preparation and sequencing were carried out by different laboratories using diverse techniques. For each donor, CD4 naive and CD4 memory were each run on three plates, CD8 naive on two plates, and CD8 memory on one plate. Blood TCR repertoires of a handful of healthy adults were deeply sequenced to estimate repertoire size and the extent of clonotype sharing between individuals. Each donor's leukapheresis produced roughly between roughly 0.85 and 10 billion PBMCs.

The paper as a whole reports these results and caveats: Across four donors, approximately 5% of naive CD4, roughly 3.3% of naive CD8, about 2% of memory CD4, and under 0.45% of memory CD8 clonotypes were shared. Pairwise subsampling led to the expectation that sequencing depth would affect the degree of clonotype sharing among donors. Larger estimated clonotype richness was generally found for naive subsets than for memory subsets. Higher generation probabilities were observed for clonotypes shared by all four sorted-subset donors than for non-shared clonotypes. Because the study included only a small number of donors, the genetic and exposure-history diversity represented was limited. Sampling was restricted to blood, and TCR repertoires in tissue are likely to differ from TCR repertoires in blood. Incomplete sequencing was indicated by rarefaction of sorted-subset datasets, despite the large sequencing depth.

TCR CDR3 regions were amplified from genomic DNA by multiplex PCR using the deep immunoSEQ assay. Extracted genomic DNA from each cell subset was spread evenly across all wells of several immunoSEQ 96-well plates, with each plate serving as a replicate. For sorted subsets, roughly 190 ng of genomic DNA, equivalent to 25,000 to 35,000 T cell genomes, went into each replicate PCR. Purified libraries were measured with a Qubit 3.0 fluorometer, size-checked on a Bioanalyzer 2100, and measured again with the KAPA Library Quantification kit. Every immunoSEQ 96-well plate was sequenced on a separate single-read 150-cycle Illumina NextSeq 550 flow cell. The study's processing was this. Because only junctional sequences without quality scores were contained in the immunoSEQ output, filtering matching that applied to full-length reads could not be performed. Sequences were annotated with PyIR, a Python wrapper for IgBLAST v1.9, and V/J genes and CDR3 were assigned using IMGT germline references. Reads with weak V/J assignments (E-value above 1e-6), missing CDR3, stop codons, out-of-frame junctions, or ambiguous translated residues were removed. V3J clonotypes were defined as sequences sharing an identical inferred V gene, J gene, and CDR3 amino acid sequence. To compute the percentage overlap between repertoires, the number of shared unique clonotypes was divided by the size of the smaller repertoire. RTK rarefaction, the Chao1 estimator, and Recon v2.1 estimates of unobserved clonotypes were used to assess repertoire richness. OLGA was used to compute generation probabilities for all TCRbeta clonotypes that the gDNA method yielded from a handful of donors. Sourced from immuneACCESS, this table was stored by TCRdb with only in-frame sequences that have V and J called. A share of the clones is absent; for the studies checked, an unresolved V gene accounts for under half, and the remainder has no known explanation. V and J calls and clone size come straight from that table; D and trimming were deduced from the DNA. The sample includes around 1,900,000 clones, with around 93% observed a single time. Together, the top ten hold around 1.8% of the sample.

The germline V gene provides CDR1 SGDLS and CDR2 YYNGEE. The germline ends are 12 bases apart after V is trimmed by 2 bases and J by 0 bases. Including cysteine and phenylalanine, the CDR3 has 15 amino acids. Just CDR3 DNA is preserved here, 45 bases in frame from base 1. CD8 naive samples were obtained by positive selection for CCR7 among CD45RO-negative cells, yielding a CD45RA+CCR7+ population from which TemRA cells were excluded. The donors were healthy, HIV-negative adults with no recently reported acute infections or vaccinations. Only Caucasian adults living in Nashville, Tennessee, USA were represented among the donors. Blood was obtained by leukapheresis, after which PBMCs were separated by Ficoll-Histopaque density gradient centrifugation and cryopreserved in liquid nitrogen vapor phase. Analytical flow cytometry was used to check the purity and quantity of each magnetically sorted T cell population. From each sorted fraction, genomic DNA was isolated and quantified by UV absorbance on a Nanodrop 2000c.

Note on this clone: There is no known antigen for this receptor. No base quality values were provided; no much bigger clone lies one nucleotide off.

The specimen sequenced was naive CD8+ T cells from PBMCs. The intended sense of this specimen's cell subset or site label: CD45RA+CCR7+. The TCR comes from a man aged 18 to 35 in good health. Some clones in this sample may be carry-over from other donors' samples. The rearrangement joined TRBV9 to TRBJ2-7; the D gene cannot be resolved reliably. The encoded CDR3 is CASSVNLVSSYEQYF. The sequence in DNA is TGTGCCAGCAGCGTCAATCTGGTAAGCTCCTACGAGCAGTACTTC.